A single sample gave rise to the 16 T cell receptor beta chains below, sequenced in a study of spatial heterogeneity in lung cancer. As for time point: sample taken at primary tumor resection. MiXCR was run by TCRdb on the 5' RACE reads, yielding one entry per CDR3 protein. This sample carries some 40,000 distinct CDR3 sequences, 5% to 5.5% of them seen once, and the ten largest clones take about a quarter. Here the sequenced sample was PBMCs, taken at surgery. The source of these receptors is a female donor with early-stage non-small cell lung cancer.

The rearrangement joins TRBV11-2 to TRBJ2-4; D call uncertain. Germline CDR1 and CDR2: SGHAT and FQNNGV. Trimming removed 1 base from V and 3 bases from J, with 13 bases in between. The CDR3 is 16 residues long. The CDR3: CASSLVKDSGKNIQYF. CDR3 DNA: TGTGCCAGCAGCTTAGTGAAGGATTCTGGCAAAAACATTCAGTACTTC.

The gene calls are TRBV27 and TRBJ2-7; TRBD1 is a possible D gene (6 bases). The V and J ends lost 0 bases and 1 base respectively, with 13 bases between them. The CDR3 spans 16 residues. The V gene's germline CDR1 is MNHEY and CDR2 SMNVEV (reference sequence). The CDR3 nucleotides read TGTGCCAGCAGTTTATCAGGTGGACAGCTTTCCTACGAGCAGTACTTC. Residues: CASSLSGGQLSYEQYF.

This sequence joins TRBV4-2 and TRBJ2-7; D not resolved. V was trimmed by 2 bases and J by 0 bases, leaving 8 bases between them. This CDR3 is built from 14 residues. Germline CDR1 reads LGHNA; CDR2 reads YNFKEQ. Here the CDR3 DNA reads TGTGCCAGCAGCCAACACACGGACTCCTACGAGCAGTACTTC. Its protein product is CASSQHTDSYEQYF.

This clonotype came up many times. The V call is TRBV12-3 or TRBV12-4, the J call TRBJ2-2, with unresolved D. CDR3 length: 12 amino acids. With 2 bases removed from V and 9 bases from J, the gap between germline ends came to 7 bases. CDR3 nucleotides: TGTGCCAGCAGTTTAACCGCTTGGGAGCTGTTTTTT. Protein product: CASSLTAWELFF.

The table lists this clonotype with many counts. The V gene is TRBV6-2 or TRBV6-3, the J gene TRBJ1-1, with D unresolved. This CDR3 has 13 amino acids. Trimming pared 4 bases from V and 1 base from J, leaving 7 bases between. Germline V lookup: CDR1 MNHEY, CDR2 SVGEGT. CDR3: CASSWSENTEAFF. The CDR3, as DNA: TGTGCCAGCAGTTGGTCAGAGAACACTGAAGCTTTCTTT.

This clonotype appeared many times. This rearrangement joins TRBV6-6 to TRBJ1-1, with a tentative D call TRBD1 (5 bases). The germline CDR1 and CDR2 sequences are MNHNY and SVGAGI (reference sequence). Trimming pared 9 bases from V and 0 bases from J, leaving 14 bases between. The CDR3 runs 14 residues. The CDR3 loop reads CASSVRGMNTEAFF. The CDR3 nucleotides read TGTGCCAGTTCCGTGAGGGGAATGAACACTGAAGCTTTCTTT.

In its sample, this clonotype was seen many times. The V call is TRBV7-3, the J call TRBJ2-2, with 7 bases aligning to TRBD2. From germline, CDR1 is SGHTA and CDR2 FQGTGA. Trimming took 0 bases from V and 2 from J; bases not matched to a gene: 3. The CDR3 has 16 residues. CDR3 residues: CASSLTGGSNTGELFF. The CDR3 nucleotides read TGTGCCAGCAGCTTAACAGGCGGGAGTAACACCGGGGAGCTGTTTTTT. Supplemented by reference TRBV7-3 and TRBJ2-2, the full variable domain reads GAGVSQTPSNKVTEKGKYVELRCDPISGHTALYWYRQSLGQGPEFLIYFQGTGAADDSGLPNDRFFAVRPEGSVSTLKIQRTERGDSAVYLCASSLTGGSNTGELFFGEGSRLTVL.

This clonotype was found many times. The chain has TRBV10-3 and TRBJ2-1; D possibly corresponds to TRBD2 (5 bases). Trimming took 8 bases from V and 6 from J, leaving 8 bases between them. This CDR3 region has 11 residues. Germline CDR1 is ENHRY and CDR2 is SYGVKD. CDR3 sequence: CAIREGNEQFF. In nucleotides, the CDR3 is TGTGCCATCCGAGAGGGCAATGAGCAGTTCTTC.

This clonotype has ten or more counts. This chain connects TRBV29-1 to TRBJ2-7; 9 bases are shared with TRBD1. CDR3 length: 13 residues. V shed 6 bases and J 4 bases; nucleotides not matched to a gene: 7. The germline CDR1 and CDR2 sequences are SQVTM and ANQGSEA. CDR3 in amino acids: CSVSTTGGYEQYF. In nucleotides, the CDR3 is TGCAGCGTCTCCACGACAGGGGGATACGAGCAGTACTTC.

The table lists this clonotype with many counts. This rearrangement joins TRBV10-2 to TRBJ1-4, with 7 bases that match TRBD1. V lost 6 bases, J lost 2 bases, and 6 bases stayed unmatched. The CDR3 extends over 15 amino acids. The V gene's germline CDR1 is WSHSY and CDR2 SAAADI. The CDR3 sequence: CASSHETGTNEKLFF. CDR3 nucleotide sequence: TGCGCCAGCAGCCACGAGACAGGGACTAATGAAAAACTGTTTTTT.

Only a few counts were recorded for this clonotype. Being one base from a much bigger clone, this may be a read error. V is TRBV5-1 and J is TRBJ2-3, with TRBD1 identical over 7 bases. The end of the DNA is better explained by TRBJ1-5, so the J call may be wrong. Germline loops: CDR1 SGHRS, CDR2 YFSETQ. The CDR3 runs 14 residues. In DNA form, the CDR3 reads TGCGCCAGCAGCTCGCAGGGGGACACAGATACGCAGCATTTT. Its translation: CASSSQGDTDTQHF.

Many counts were recorded for this clonotype. DNA for the CDR3: TGTGCCAGTAGTCCGAACACATTCCCGGGACGCGACTACAATGAGCAGTTCTTC. Its translation: CASSPNTFPGRDYNEQFF. The chain has TRBV28 and TRBJ2-1, with D perhaps given as TRBD1 or TRBD2 (5 bases each). V dropped 9 bases and J dropped 3 bases, with 27 bases sitting between them. Germline CDR1 and CDR2: MDHEN and SYDVKM. The CDR3 contains 18 residues.

This clonotype came up many times. The chain is built from TRBV29-1 and TRBJ2-2; unclear D gene. CDR1 is SQVTM, CDR2 ANQGSEA, per germline. The CDR3 loop spans 13 amino acids. V was cut by 4 bases and J by 1 base, with 7 bases left in between. This CDR3 reads CSVGRLNTGELFF. The CDR3 DNA reads TGCAGCGTTGGCCGACTGAACACCGGGGAGCTGTTTTTT.

The table lists this clonotype with a few counts. The rearrangement uses TRBV7-3 and TRBJ1-5; 8 positions agree with TRBD1. Germline V gives CDR1 SGHTA, CDR2 FQGTGA. V dropped 5 bases and J dropped 0; count of bases not matched to a gene: 12. CDR3 length: 18 residues. The CDR3 DNA is TGTGCCAGCAGCCCCACAGGGGGGGAACCTTATAGCAATCAGCCCCAGCATTTT. Protein sequence: CASSPTGGEPYSNQPQHF.

In its sample, this clonotype was seen many times. The rearrangement links TRBV29-1 to TRBJ2-1; D is undetermined. Trimming took 4 bases from V and 3 from J, leaving 4 bases between them. CDR1 is SQVTM and CDR2 is ANQGSEA in the germline V gene. The CDR3 spans 11 residues. This CDR3 is CSVGRYNEQFF. As DNA, the CDR3 is TGCAGCGTTGGACGCTACAATGAGCAGTTCTTC.

This clonotype was seen repeatedly, ten times or more. The chain couples TRBV7-9 to TRBJ1-5; 7 bases are a match to TRBD1. CDR1 SEHNR and CDR2 FQNEAQ come from the germline V gene (reference sequence). After removal of 5 bases from V and 0 bases from J, the junction contained 4 bases not matched to a gene. This CDR3 is built from 15 residues. The CDR3 nucleotides read TGTGCCAGCAGCCCCACAGGGGTTAGCAATCAGCCCCAGCATTTT. It translates to CASSPTGVSNQPQHF.